Reported below is one T cell receptor beta chain. Deep was the level at which the assay was run. Generated by immunoSEQ multiplex PCR, the TCRdb table keeps only in-frame clones and is missing some. The sample has roughly 1.5 million clones, roughly 98% seen once. Adult donors, all healthy and HIV-negative, had no recent acute infections or vaccinations. Germline CDR1 SGHRS, CDR2 YFSETQ. CDR3 length equals 15 residues. V lost 1 base, J lost 6 bases, and 7 bases stayed unmatched. The data originate from a study of shared clonotypes between healthy human individuals. This TCR came from a man younger than 45 in good health. Sequencing was performed on naive CD4+ T cells sorted from blood. Subset denoted: CD45RA+ positively selected. V is TRBV5-1 and J is TRBJ2-1, with 7 bases lining up with TRBD2. As DNA, the CDR3 is TGCGCCAGCAGCTTGCGGGGAGGGCCCTTCAATGAGCAGTTCTTC. Its translation is CASSLRGGPFNEQFF.